The clone carrying this TCR beta chain was recorded at least ten times. Attachment of unique molecular identifiers to individual cDNA molecules was performed. MiXCR, applied by TCRdb to the 5' RACE reads, yields one record per CDR3 protein. The sample lists around 40,000 distinct CDR3 sequences, more than 9% occurring once. This specimen belongs to a study of early T cells in non-severe SARS-CoV-2 infection. The CDR3 is 14 residues long. Germline CDR1 SGHTA, CDR2 FQGNSA. Trimming removed 2 bases from V and 4 bases from J, with 10 bases in between. The source of this sequence is an adult who was a healthcare worker with PCR-confirmed SARS-CoV-2 infection or an uninfected control (not recorded which). The gene calls are TRBV7-2 and TRBJ2-3; no reliable D call. Sequences were obtained from whole blood. DNA for the CDR3: TGTGCCAGCAGCTTACCCACCCTAGCAGATACGCAGTATTTT. This sequence encodes CASSLPTLADTQYF.